Below, one T cell receptor (beta chain) is given with its context. The entry originates in a study of blood T cell repertoires in COVID-19. Clones were read by immunoSEQ multiplex PCR, and TCRdb kept only the in-frame ones, dropping some. This sample carries 250,000 to 350,000 clones, roughly 80% of them seen once, and the ten largest clones take almost 1.5%. Germline V gives CDR1 SNHLY, CDR2 FYNNEI. There are 15 residues in the CDR3. V trimming: 5 bases; J trimming: 8 bases; junction bases outside the gene matches: 14. The chain has TRBV2 and TRBJ1-2, with TRBD1 matching over 7 bases. The receptor comes from a human donor with COVID-19, enrolled during active disease. The donor label of this sample is uncertain. The source material was peripheral blood. As DNA, the CDR3 is TGTGCCAGCAGTCGGACAGGCCAACCGCTGGAAGGCTACACCTTC. The encoded protein is CASSRTGQPLEGYTF.